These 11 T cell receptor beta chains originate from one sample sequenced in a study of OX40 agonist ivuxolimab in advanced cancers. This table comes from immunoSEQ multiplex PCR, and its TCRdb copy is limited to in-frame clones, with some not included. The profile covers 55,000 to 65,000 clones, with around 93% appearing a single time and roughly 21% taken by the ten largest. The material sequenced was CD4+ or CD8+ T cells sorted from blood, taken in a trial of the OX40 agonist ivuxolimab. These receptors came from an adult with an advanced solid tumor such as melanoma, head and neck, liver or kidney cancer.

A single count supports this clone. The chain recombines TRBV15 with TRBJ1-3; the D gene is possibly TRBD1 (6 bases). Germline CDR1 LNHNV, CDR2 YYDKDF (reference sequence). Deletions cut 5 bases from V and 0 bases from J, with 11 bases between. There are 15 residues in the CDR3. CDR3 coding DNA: TGTGCCACCAGCCTCGGGGGCTTCTCTGGAAACACCATATATTTT. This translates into CATSLGGFSGNTIYF.

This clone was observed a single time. The DNA for the CDR3 is TGCGCCAGCAGCCCTCGTGAGGTCCTTGAGCAGTTCTTC. It specifies CASSPREVLEQFF. The chain joins TRBV4-1 to TRBJ2-1, with no clear D. Deletions cut 4 bases from V and 9 bases from J, with 13 bases between. The germline gives CDR1 MGHRA, CDR2 YSYEKL. The CDR3 extends over 13 amino acids.

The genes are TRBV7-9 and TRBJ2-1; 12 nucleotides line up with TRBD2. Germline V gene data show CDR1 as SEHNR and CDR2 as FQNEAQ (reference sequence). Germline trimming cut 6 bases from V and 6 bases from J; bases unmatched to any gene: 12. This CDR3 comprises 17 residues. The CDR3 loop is CASRYEILAGGPNEQFF. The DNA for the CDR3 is TGTGCCAGCAGATATGAAATCCTAGCGGGAGGGCCCAATGAGCAGTTCTTC.

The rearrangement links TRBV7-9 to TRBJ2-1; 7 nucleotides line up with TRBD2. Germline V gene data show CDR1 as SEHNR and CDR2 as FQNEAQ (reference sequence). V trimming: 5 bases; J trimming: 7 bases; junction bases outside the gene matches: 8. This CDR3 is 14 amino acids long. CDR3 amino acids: CASSPYGGMNEQFF. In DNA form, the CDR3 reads TGTGCCAGCAGCCCCTACGGGGGGATGAATGAGCAGTTCTTC.

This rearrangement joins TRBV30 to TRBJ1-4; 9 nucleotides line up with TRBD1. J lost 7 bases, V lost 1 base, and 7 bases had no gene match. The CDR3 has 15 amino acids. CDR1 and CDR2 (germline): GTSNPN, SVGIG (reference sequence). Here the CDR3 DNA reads TGTGCCTGGAGTGGGACAGGGGTTTTCGCTGAAAAACTGTTTTTT. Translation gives CAWSGTGVFAEKLFF.

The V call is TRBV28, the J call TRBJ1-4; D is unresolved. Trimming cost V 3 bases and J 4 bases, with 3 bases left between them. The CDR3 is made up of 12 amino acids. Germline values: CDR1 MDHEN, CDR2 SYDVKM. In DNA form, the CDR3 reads TGTGCCAGCAGTTTCAATAATGAAAAACTGTTTTTT. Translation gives CASSFNNEKLFF. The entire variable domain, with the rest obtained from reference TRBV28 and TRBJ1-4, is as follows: DVKVTQSSRYLVKRTGEKVFLECVQDMDHENMFWYRQDPGLGLRLIYFSYDVKMKEKGDIPEGYSVSREKKERFSLILESASTNQTSMYLCASSFNNEKLFFGSGTQLSVL.

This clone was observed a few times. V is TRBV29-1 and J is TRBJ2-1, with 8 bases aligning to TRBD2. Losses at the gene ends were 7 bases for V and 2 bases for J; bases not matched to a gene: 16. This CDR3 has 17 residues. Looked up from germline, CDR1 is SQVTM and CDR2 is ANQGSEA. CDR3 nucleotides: TGCAGCGCCGAGGGATTGGAAGCGGGGGCCACCTACAATGAGCAGTTCTTC. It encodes CSAEGLEAGATYNEQFF.

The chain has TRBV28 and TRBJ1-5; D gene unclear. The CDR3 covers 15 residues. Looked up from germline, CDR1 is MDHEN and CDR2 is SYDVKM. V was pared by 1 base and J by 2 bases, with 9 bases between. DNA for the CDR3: TGTGCCAGCAGTTTATCCGCTGAGGGCAATCAGCCCCAGCATTTT. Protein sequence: CASSLSAEGNQPQHF. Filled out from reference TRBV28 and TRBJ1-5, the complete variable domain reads DVKVTQSSRYLVKRTGEKVFLECVQDMDHENMFWYRQDPGLGLRLIYFSYDVKMKEKGDIPEGYSVSREKKERFSLILESASTNQTSMYLCASSLSAEGNQPQHFGDGTRLSIL.

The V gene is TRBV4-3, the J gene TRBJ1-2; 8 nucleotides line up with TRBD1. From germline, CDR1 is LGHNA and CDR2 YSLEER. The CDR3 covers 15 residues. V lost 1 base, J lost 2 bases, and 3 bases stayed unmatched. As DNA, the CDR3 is TGCGCCAGCAGCCAAGTCCAGGGGGCGAACTATGGCTACACCTTC. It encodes CASSQVQGANYGYTF.

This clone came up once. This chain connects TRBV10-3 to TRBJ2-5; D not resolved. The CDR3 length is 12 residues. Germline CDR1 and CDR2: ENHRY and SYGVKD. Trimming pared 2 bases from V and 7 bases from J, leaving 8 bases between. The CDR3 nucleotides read TGTGCCATCAGTGAGGGGTTCGGGACCCAGTACTTC. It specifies CAISEGFGTQYF.

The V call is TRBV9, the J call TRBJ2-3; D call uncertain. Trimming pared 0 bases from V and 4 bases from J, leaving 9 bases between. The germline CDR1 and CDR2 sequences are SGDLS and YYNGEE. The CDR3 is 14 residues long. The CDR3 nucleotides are TGTGCCAGCAGCGTAGATAACGTGGCAGATACGCAGTATTTT. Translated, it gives CASSVDNVADTQYF.